These 27 T cell receptor beta chains originate from one sample sequenced in a study of Ad26.COV2.S vaccination and SARS-CoV-2 variants. Specified treatment: some 19 received Ad26.COV2.S at low or high dose, single or two shots; roughly five received placebo; per-sample allocation not given. Sampling was done on day 63 after the first vaccine or placebo injection. Sequencing used immunoSEQ multiplex PCR; TCRdb keeps in-frame clones, though not all of them. The sample includes about 460,000 clones, about 89% of them seen just once. The sample consisted of peripheral blood, taken in a trial of Ad26.COV2.S vaccine versus placebo. The receptors shown here come from a person between 18 and 59 years old who received the Ad26.COV2.S COVID-19 vaccine or a placebo.

The chain has TRBV5-1 and TRBJ1-4, with 10 bases lining up with TRBD1. Trimming took 4 bases from V and 8 from J; bases not matched to a gene: 5. CDR1 is SGHRS, CDR2 YFSETQ, per germline. The CDR3 is made up of 14 amino acids. The CDR3 region has the DNA TGCGCCAGCAGCCTCGACAGGGGGCACGAAAAACTGTTTTTT. Amino acid sequence: CASSLDRGHEKLFF.

This chain's CDR3 is CASSPITGTSPFF. In DNA form, the CDR3 reads TGTGCCAGCAGCCCCATCACCGGGACTAGCCCGTTCTTC. The chain joins TRBV14 to TRBJ2-1, with 9 bases lining up with TRBD2. This CDR3 is 13 amino acids long. The germline V gene encodes CDR1 SGHDN and CDR2 FVKESK. V trimming: 4 bases; J trimming: 15 bases; junction bases outside the gene matches: 10.

The chain combines TRBV7-2 with TRBJ2-5; the D is unclear. The CDR3 covers 13 residues. The germline V gene encodes CDR1 SGHTA and CDR2 FQGNSA. Trimming left V 2 bases short and J 7 bases short, with 11 bases between. The CDR3 protein is CASSLPLFRTQYF. The CDR3 region has the DNA TGTGCCAGCAGCTTACCTCTCTTCCGGACCCAGTACTTC. The variable domain in full, with the rest retrieved from reference TRBV7-2 and TRBJ2-5, is GAGVSQSPSNKVTEKGKDVELRCDPISGHTALYWYRQSLGQGLEFLIYFQGNSAPDKSGLPSDRFSAERTGGSVSTLTIQRTQQEDSAVYLCASSLPLFRTQYFGPGTRLLVL.

This clone was recorded once. The chain recombines TRBV27 with TRBJ2-7; D gene uncertain. This CDR3 spans 13 amino acids. Germline CDR1 reads MNHEY; CDR2 reads SMNVEV (reference sequence). Between the trimmed V and J ends, which lost 6 bases and 2 bases, there was a span of 11 bases. The CDR3 reads CASSRSSTYEQYF. The CDR3 DNA sequence: TGTGCCAGCAGCCGTTCCAGCACCTACGAGCAGTACTTC.

V gene TRBV18 combines with J gene TRBJ2-1; D uncertain. The CDR3 spans 15 residues. With 3 bases removed from V and 0 bases from J, the gap between germline ends came to 9 bases. Germline V gene data show CDR1 as KGHSH and CDR2 as LQKENI. The CDR3 is CASSPRKSSYNEQFF. The CDR3, as DNA: TGTGCCAGCTCACCGCGAAAGAGCTCCTACAATGAGCAGTTCTTC.

V gene TRBV3-1 (or the pseudogene TRBV3-2) combines with J gene TRBJ1-2; 7 bases are a match to TRBD1. Germline-derived CDR1 and CDR2 are LGHDT and YNNKEL (reference sequence). V was clipped by 4 bases and J by 4 bases; unmatched bases: 9. This CDR3 region has 15 residues. CDR3: CASSRGTELFYGYTF. CDR3 DNA: TGTGCCAGCAGCCGTGGGACAGAATTGTTCTATGGCTACACCTTC.

The chain links TRBV20-1 to TRBJ2-7; no clear D gene. The CDR3 sequence is 14 residues long. The germline gives CDR1 DFQATT, CDR2 SNEGSKA (reference sequence). V lost 3 bases and J lost 1, with 13 bases in between. CDR3 region: CSASRRLFSYEQYF. The CDR3 coding sequence is TGCAGTGCTAGTCGACGGCTGTTTTCCTACGAGCAGTACTTC.

This chain connects TRBV10-1 to TRBJ2-1; D call uncertain. From germline, CDR1 is WNHNN and CDR2 SYGVQD (reference sequence). The CDR3 is 13 amino acids. The V and J ends lost 3 bases and 5 bases respectively, with 8 bases between them. The CDR3 loop reads CASSDGVNNEQFF. As DNA, the CDR3 is TGCGCCAGCAGTGATGGAGTGAACAATGAGCAGTTCTTC.

This rearrangement joins TRBV27 to TRBJ1-1; maybe TRBD1 (6 bases). Looked up from germline, CDR1 is MNHEY and CDR2 is SMNVEV (reference sequence). The CDR3 spans 15 residues. Trimming took 5 bases from V and 1 from J, leaving 14 bases between them. The chain's CDR3 is CASSTKLDRNTEAFF. The CDR3 region has the DNA TGTGCCAGCAGTACAAAACTGGACAGGAACACTGAAGCTTTCTTT.

The DNA for the CDR3 is TGCGCCAGCAGTCCCCCCGGGACTAGCGGGAGTAAGCAGTTCTTC. This encodes CASSPPGTSGSKQFF. The chain carries TRBV10-1 and TRBJ2-1; 14 bases are a match to TRBD2. The CDR3 covers 15 residues. Germline CDR1 WNHNN, CDR2 SYGVQD (reference sequence). Trimming removed 5 bases from V and 11 bases from J; junction bases left unmatched: 8.

The V gene is TRBV12-5, the J gene TRBJ2-5, with 8 nucleotides matching TRBD1. Unmatched junction bases numbered 3, after V lost 5 bases and J lost 4 bases. The CDR3 sequence is 13 residues long. Germline values: CDR1 LGHNT, CDR2 FRNRAP. CDR3 coding DNA: TGTGCTAGTGGTACTGGACAGGGAGAGACCCAGTACTTC. This gives the protein CASGTGQGETQYF.

The CDR3 is CASSYSPSGGKDTQYF. Here the CDR3 DNA reads TGTGCCAGCAGTTACTCGCCTAGCGGGGGCAAGGATACGCAGTATTTT. The rearrangement uses TRBV6-2 or TRBV6-3 and TRBJ2-3, with 10 bases fitting TRBD2. The CDR3 totals 16 residues. The germline CDR1 and CDR2 sequences are MNHEY and SVGEGT. V trimming: 0 bases; J trimming: 6 bases; junction bases outside the gene matches: 6.

The chain uses TRBV24-1 and TRBJ1-4, with 9 bases lining up with TRBD1. In germline, CDR1 is KGHDR, CDR2 SFDVKD. The CDR3 length is 18 residues. The V gene end was trimmed by 4 bases and the J gene end by 4 bases; junction bases not matched to a gene: 12. The CDR3 spells CATSDRDRVKWGNEKLFF. The CDR3 coding sequence is TGTGCCACCAGTGACCGGGACAGGGTGAAATGGGGTAATGAAAAACTGTTTTTT.

The chain employs TRBV2 and TRBJ1-1; possible D gene TRBD1, 6 bases. V was cut by 4 bases and J by 0 bases, with 9 bases left in between. Germline V gene sequence: CDR1 SNHLY, CDR2 FYNNEI. The CDR3 runs to 14 residues. The CDR3 region is CASSVGQMNTEAFF. The CDR3 nucleotides read TGTGCCAGCAGTGTTGGACAGATGAACACTGAAGCTTTCTTT.

The gene calls are TRBV28 and TRBJ2-1, with a possible D match to TRBD1 (6 bases). Deletions cut 2 bases from V and 2 bases from J, with 13 bases between. This CDR3 is built from 16 residues. The germline V gene encodes CDR1 MDHEN and CDR2 SYDVKM. CDR3 coding DNA: TGTGCCAGCAGTTTAGGCAGGGGACCTCCCTACAATGAGCAGTTCTTC. Its translation: CASSLGRGPPYNEQFF. Supplemented by reference TRBV28 and TRBJ2-1, the full variable domain reads DVKVTQSSRYLVKRTGEKVFLECVQDMDHENMFWYRQDPGLGLRLIYFSYDVKMKEKGDIPEGYSVSREKKERFSLILESASTNQTSMYLCASSLGRGPPYNEQFFGPGTRLTVL.

The chain joins TRBV27 to TRBJ1-6; D is ambiguous. Per the germline V gene, CDR1 is MNHEY and CDR2 is SMNVEV (reference sequence). This CDR3 is 13 amino acids long. V was shortened by 11 bases and J by 4 bases, with 12 bases between the two germline ends. The CDR3 nucleotides read TGTGCCGTGGCGCCAACTTATAATTCACCCCTCCACTTT. Translating gives CAVAPTYNSPLHF.

The V gene is TRBV4-2, the J gene TRBJ2-3; 11 nucleotides match TRBD2. CDR3 length: 16 amino acids. Looked up from germline, CDR1 is LGHNA and CDR2 is YNFKEQ. Trimming removed 2 bases from V and 5 bases from J; junction bases left unmatched: 6. The CDR3: CASSQLAGGLVDTQYF. CDR3 nucleotides: TGTGCCAGCAGCCAACTAGCGGGGGGCCTGGTAGATACGCAGTATTTT.

J is TRBJ2-7 and V is TRBV7-6, with 7 bases lining up with TRBD1. The CDR3 covers 14 residues. The germline CDR1 and CDR2 sequences are SGHVS and FNYEAQ. After removal of 3 bases from V and 6 bases from J, the junction contained 8 bases not matched to a gene. This CDR3 is CASSLGQNSGEQYF. Written as DNA, the CDR3 is TGTGCCAGCAGCTTGGGACAGAACTCTGGCGAGCAGTACTTC.

The chain combines TRBV28 with TRBJ2-7; D is possibly TRBD1 (5 bases). CDR1 and CDR2 (germline): MDHEN, SYDVKM. V gave up 6 bases and J gave up 1 base, with 10 bases separating them. This CDR3 is 13 amino acids long. The CDR3 region is CASRHRTSYEQYF. In DNA form, the CDR3 reads TGTGCCAGCAGACACAGGACATCCTACGAGCAGTACTTC. The variable domain in full, completed from reference TRBV28 and TRBJ2-7, reads DVKVTQSSRYLVKRTGEKVFLECVQDMDHENMFWYRQDPGLGLRLIYFSYDVKMKEKGDIPEGYSVSREKKERFSLILESASTNQTSMYLCASRHRTSYEQYFGPGTRLTVT.

This clone was observed once. The rearrangement uses TRBV14 and TRBJ2-1; D gene uncertain. The germline CDR1 and CDR2 sequences are SGHDN and FVKESK. V lost 5 bases and J 1 base, leaving 0 bases between the germline ends. This CDR3 comprises 11 residues. The CDR3, as DNA: TGTGCCAGCAGCTCCTACAATGAGCAGTTCTTC. Encoded protein: CASSSYNEQFF.

The rearrangement links TRBV11-2 to TRBJ1-3; D unresolved. In germline, CDR1 is SGHAT, CDR2 FQNNGV. The CDR3 length is 17 residues. Trimming cost V 1 base and J 0 bases, with 13 bases left between them. In DNA form, the CDR3 reads TGTGCCAGCAGCTTAGGGGTAAACGAACCCTCTGGAAACACCATATATTTT. Its protein is CASSLGVNEPSGNTIYF. Filled out from reference TRBV11-2 and TRBJ1-3, the complete variable domain reads EAGVAQSPRYKIIEKRQSVAFWCNPISGHATLYWYQQILGQGPKLLIQFQNNGVVDDSQLPKDRFSAERLKGVDSTLKIQPAKLEDSAVYLCASSLGVNEPSGNTIYFGEGSWLTVV.

The rearrangement links TRBV28 to TRBJ2-1; D may be TRBD1 (8 bases). Germline-derived CDR1 and CDR2 are MDHEN and SYDVKM. The ends were cut back, 1 base at V and 6 bases at J, with 25 bases in the middle. This CDR3 spans 19 amino acids. CDR3 nucleotide sequence: TGTGCCAGCAGTTTATTAGGACAGGGTTTTGGCGGGAGAGGCAATGAGCAGTTCTTC. Translation: CASSLLGQGFGGRGNEQFF. The entire variable domain, with the rest obtained from reference TRBV28 and TRBJ2-1, is as follows: DVKVTQSSRYLVKRTGEKVFLECVQDMDHENMFWYRQDPGLGLRLIYFSYDVKMKEKGDIPEGYSVSREKKERFSLILESASTNQTSMYLCASSLLGQGFGGRGNEQFFGPGTRLTVL.

This chain uses TRBV29-1 with TRBJ2-1; the match to TRBD2 covers 13 bases. V lost 0 bases, J lost 9 bases, and 11 bases stayed unmatched. Germline CDR1 and CDR2: SQVTM and ANQGSEA. CDR3 size: 17 residues. The DNA of the CDR3 is TGCAGCGTTGAAGATTGGGTTGGACTAGCGGGAGTCTTTGAGCAGTTCTTC. Translating gives CSVEDWVGLAGVFEQFF.

The chain has TRBV6-5 and TRBJ1-1; D call uncertain. V was clipped by 4 bases and J by 3 bases, with 18 bases between them. This CDR3 spans 16 amino acids. Germline lookup yields CDR1 MNHEY and CDR2 SVGAGI. The CDR3 sequence is CASSSAPGTADTEAFF. CDR3 nucleotide sequence: TGTGCCAGCAGTTCCGCCCCCGGCACAGCGGACACTGAAGCTTTCTTT.

This chain uses TRBV9 with TRBJ2-5; D is unclear. Per the germline V gene, CDR1 is SGDLS and CDR2 is YYNGEE. CDR3 length: 14 residues. V lost 4 bases to trimming and J lost 1 base, with 11 bases between them. The CDR3 DNA reads TGTGCCAGCAGCCCCCGGTGGGCCCAAGAGACCCAGTACTTC. Amino acids: CASSPRWAQETQYF.

The gene calls are TRBV6-1 and TRBJ2-1; 10 positions match TRBD1. V lost 1 base to trimming and J lost 7 bases; unmatched junction nucleotides: 4. The CDR3 contains 15 residues. Germline values: CDR1 MNHNS, CDR2 SASEGT. As DNA, the CDR3 is TGTGCCAGCAGTGAAGGGGGACAGGGGAGTAATGAGCAGTTCTTC. Its protein product is CASSEGGQGSNEQFF.

V is TRBV7-8 and J is TRBJ2-3, with TRBD2 as a possible D gene (7 bases). The V gene lost 5 bases and the J gene lost 3 bases, with 24 bases spanning the gap. CDR3 size: 18 residues. The germline V gene encodes CDR1 SGHVS and CDR2 FQNEAQ. CDR3 DNA sequence: TGTGCCAGCAGCGGTGCCCTTGGGTGGGGGGGCCGGACAGATACGCAGTATTTT. Translated: CASSGALGWGGRTDTQYF.